The 27 T cell receptor beta chains listed next were all sequenced from one sample in a study of blood T cell repertoires in COVID-19. The protocol was immunoSEQ multiplex PCR, while the TCRdb copy is restricted to in-frame clones and leaves out a portion. The sample consists of about 82,000 clones, 65% to 85% of them appearing once. The sequenced material came from peripheral blood. The receptors shown here come from a woman aged 55-69 years with acute or convalescent COVID-19.

The sample holds one count of this clone. V gene TRBV18 combines with J gene TRBJ1-3, with TRBD1 as a possible D gene (5 bases). Per the germline V gene, CDR1 is KGHSH and CDR2 is LQKENI. The CDR3 sequence is 15 residues long. V gave up 2 bases and J gave up 2 bases, with 10 bases separating them. The CDR3 nucleotides are TGTGCCAGCTCACCAAACCAGGGAACTGGAAACACCATATATTTT. This codes for CASSPNQGTGNTIYF.

This chain uses TRBV5-1 with TRBJ1-1; no firm D call. This CDR3 has 13 amino acids. Germline CDR1 SGHRS, CDR2 YFSETQ. V was trimmed by 0 bases and J by 5 bases, leaving 8 bases between them. DNA for the CDR3: TGCGCCAGCAGCTTGGACCCGGGTACTGAAGCTTTCTTT. The encoded protein is CASSLDPGTEAFF.

V gene TRBV5-4 combines with J gene TRBJ2-3; 10 nucleotides line up with TRBD2. With V trimmed by 0 bases and J by 2 bases, 3 bases remained unmatched. Germline CDR1 and CDR2: SGHNT and YYREEE (reference sequence). This CDR3 spans 16 amino acids. The CDR3 DNA follows: TGTGCCAGCAGCTTGGCAAGCGGGGGGGTCACAGATACGCAGTATTTT. The encoded protein is CASSLASGGVTDTQYF.

The chain recombines TRBV7-2 with TRBJ1-2; the D is unclear. Germline CDR1 is SGHTA and CDR2 is FQGNSA. The CDR3 loop spans 12 amino acids. V dropped 3 bases and J dropped 2 bases, with 4 bases sitting between them. CDR3 region: CASSFGNYGYTF. As DNA, the CDR3 is TGTGCCAGCAGCTTTGGCAACTATGGCTACACCTTC. Full variable domain (remainder filled in from reference TRBV7-2 and TRBJ1-2): GAGVSQSPSNKVTEKGKDVELRCDPISGHTALYWYRQSLGQGLEFLIYFQGNSAPDKSGLPSDRFSAERTGGSVSTLTIQRTQQEDSAVYLCASSFGNYGYTFGSGTRLTVV.

The V call is TRBV10-3, the J call TRBJ2-2; 7 nucleotides align to TRBD2. The CDR3 runs to 15 residues. Germline values: CDR1 ENHRY, CDR2 SYGVKD. V was pared by 5 bases and J by 2 bases, with 5 bases of the junction left unmatched. For the CDR3, the DNA is TGTGCCATCAGTAGAGCGGGGACTAACACCGGGGAGCTGTTTTTT. This codes for CAISRAGTNTGELFF.

A word on this clone: The sample holds other DNA sequences that translate to the same CDR3. This rearrangement joins TRBV6-5 to TRBJ2-7, with a possible D match to TRBD2 (5 bases). V lost 2 bases to trimming and J lost 4 bases, with 9 bases between them. The germline V gene encodes CDR1 MNHEY and CDR2 SVGAGI. The CDR3 spans 13 residues. CDR3 region: CASSYRTGYEQYF. DNA for the CDR3: TGTGCCAGCAGTTACAGGACGGGATACGAGCAGTACTTC.

This clone was seen more than once but under ten times. The chain combines TRBV10-3 with TRBJ2-1, with no clear D. Between the trimmed V and J ends, which lost 10 bases and 2 bases, there was a span of 12 bases. CDR1 ENHRY and CDR2 SYGVKD come from the germline V gene. The CDR3 contains 13 residues. The CDR3 sequence is CATRSETYNEQFF. CDR3 sequence (DNA): TGTGCCACCCGTTCGGAGACCTACAATGAGCAGTTCTTC.

V gene TRBV7-9 combines with J gene TRBJ2-5, with 16 bases that match TRBD2. The CDR3 has 18 amino acids. Looked up from germline, CDR1 is SEHNR and CDR2 is FQNEAQ (reference sequence). The V gene end was trimmed by 5 bases and the J gene end by 4 bases; junction bases not matched to a gene: 10. The CDR3 sequence: CASSPGLAGGPGIETQYF. The CDR3 region has the DNA TGTGCCAGCAGCCCGGGACTAGCGGGGGGGCCAGGAATAGAGACCCAGTACTTC.

The CDR3 sequence: CASSLDGQGKKWSYGYTF. In DNA form, the CDR3 reads TGTGCCAGCAGTCTGGACGGACAGGGGAAAAAATGGAGCTATGGCTACACCTTC. This chain joins TRBV6-6 and TRBJ1-2; 9 bases map to TRBD1. The ends lost 5 bases at V and 4 bases at J; junction bases unmatched: 17. Per germline, CDR1 MNHNY and CDR2 SVGAGI (reference sequence). The CDR3 loop spans 18 amino acids.

This clone was seen only once. This chain links TRBV28 with TRBJ2-6, with a tentative D call TRBD1 (6 bases). V lost 5 bases and J lost 2, with 10 bases in between. The CDR3 spans 15 residues. Per the germline V gene, CDR1 is MDHEN and CDR2 is SYDVKM. This chain's CDR3 is CASSQQGPGANVLTF. The CDR3 DNA reads TGTGCCAGCAGTCAACAGGGACCTGGGGCCAACGTCCTGACTTTC.

In nucleotides, the CDR3 is TGTGCCAGCAGTGAAACTCGTGGCAAAAACATTCAGTACTTC. Amino acids: CASSETRGKNIQYF. The V call is TRBV2, the J call TRBJ2-4; no firm D call. This CDR3 spans 14 amino acids. The V and J ends lost 2 bases and 3 bases respectively, with 8 bases between them. Germline CDR1 and CDR2: SNHLY and FYNNEI.

This clone appeared once. This sequence joins TRBV7-2 and TRBJ1-1, with 7 bases matching TRBD1. Germline assignment: CDR1 SGHTA and CDR2 FQGNSA. The CDR3 runs to 15 residues. The trim removed 4 bases at V and 4 bases at J, leaving 9 bases unmatched. The CDR3 region is CASSWQGGLGTEAFF. The CDR3 DNA follows: TGTGCCAGCAGCTGGCAGGGGGGCTTGGGCACTGAAGCTTTCTTT.

The rearrangement joins TRBV11-3 to TRBJ2-6, with D possibly TRBD1 on 6 matching bases. The CDR3 has 18 amino acids. Trimming stripped 2 bases from V and 1 base from J, with 15 bases between. Germline V gene sequence: CDR1 SGHNT, CDR2 YENEEA. CDR3: CASSLQGTGRSGANVLTF. CDR3 sequence (DNA): TGTGCCAGCAGCTTACAAGGTACAGGGCGATCTGGGGCCAACGTCCTGACTTTC.

This chain joins TRBV24-1 and TRBJ2-1; 8 bases fit TRBD1. Trimming took 3 bases from V and 2 from J; bases not matched to a gene: 8. The CDR3 is 17 residues long. Germline assignment: CDR1 KGHDR and CDR2 SFDVKD. The CDR3, as DNA: TGTGCCACCAGTGATCGTAGCAGGGGGCGTCCCTACAATGAGCAGTTCTTC. Translating it yields CATSDRSRGRPYNEQFF.

The chain joins TRBV2 to TRBJ1-2; D call uncertain. CDR1 SNHLY and CDR2 FYNNEI come from the germline V gene. V was pared by 7 bases and J by 4 bases, with 13 bases between. This CDR3 has 13 amino acids. Here the CDR3 reads CASIPGATYGYTF. The CDR3 bases are TGTGCCAGCATCCCGGGAGCCACCTATGGCTACACCTTC. Together with reference TRBV2 and TRBJ1-2, the CDR3 gives the full variable domain: EPEVTQTPSHQVTQMGQEVILRCVPISNHLYFYWYRQILGQKVEFLVSFYNNEISEKSEIFDDQFSVERPDGSNFTLKIRSTKLEDSAMYFCASIPGATYGYTFGSGTRLTVV.

This clone was detected only a few times. This chain uses TRBV7-2 with TRBJ1-3; D not resolved. This CDR3 comprises 16 residues. The germline CDR1 and CDR2 sequences are SGHTA and FQGNSA. V shed 1 base and J shed 0 bases, with 10 bases lying between them. CDR3 amino acids: CASSLVQTFSGNTIYF. The CDR3 DNA is TGTGCCAGCAGCTTAGTACAGACCTTCTCTGGAAACACCATATATTTT.

The V call is TRBV25-1, the J call TRBJ1-1; D unresolved. V was cut by 0 bases and J by 1 base, with 6 bases left in between. From germline, CDR1 is MGHDK and CDR2 SYGVNS. The CDR3 runs 14 residues. The CDR3 loop reads CASSEYGGNTEAFF. DNA for the CDR3: TGTGCCAGCAGTGAATACGGCGGGAACACTGAAGCTTTCTTT.

The chain joins TRBV30 to TRBJ2-3, with 8 bases that match TRBD2. This CDR3 region has 14 residues. CDR1 GTSNPN and CDR2 SVGIG come from the germline V gene (reference sequence). The V segment lost 4 bases and the J segment 6 bases; nucleotides outside the gene matches: 9. This chain's CDR3 is CAWTPGRGEDTQYF. The DNA for the CDR3 is TGTGCCTGGACTCCCGGGAGGGGCGAGGATACGCAGTATTTT.

This chain joins TRBV9 and TRBJ2-7; the match to TRBD2 covers 14 bases. This CDR3 is 15 amino acids long. Germline CDR1 reads SGDLS; CDR2 reads YYNGEE. The V segment lost 0 bases and the J segment 7 bases; nucleotides outside the gene matches: 3. This CDR3 is CASSVGGLAGGEQYF. The CDR3 bases are TGTGCCAGCAGCGTAGGCGGACTAGCGGGAGGAGAGCAGTACTTC.

The rearrangement uses TRBV5-8 and TRBJ1-3; D remains ambiguous. V gave up 7 bases and J gave up 0 bases, with 14 bases separating them. The CDR3 is 15 amino acids. The V gene's germline CDR1 is SGHTS and CDR2 YDEGEE. The CDR3 DNA reads as TGTGCCAGCGGGTTCGGGGATATCTCTGGAAACACCATATATTTT. Encoded protein: CASGFGDISGNTIYF.

The J gene is TRBJ2-3, the V gene TRBV13; TRBD2 aligns across 7 bases. The CDR3 contains 15 residues. Germline CDR1 and CDR2: PRHDT and FYEKMQ (reference sequence). V trimming: 0 bases; J trimming: 4 bases; junction bases outside the gene matches: 4. Written as DNA, the CDR3 is TGTGCCAGCAGCTTAGGGCGGGAGTCCTCAGATACGCAGTATTTT. Translating it yields CASSLGRESSDTQYF.

This chain links TRBV10-3 with TRBJ2-1, with TRBD2 matching 8 bases. This CDR3 region has 14 residues. Trimming cost V 4 bases and J 10 bases; bases outside gene matches: 9. CDR1 is ENHRY, CDR2 SYGVKD, per germline. Written as DNA, the CDR3 is TGTGCCATCAGTGCTAGCGGGCGAGTCGCGGAGCAGTTCTTC. Its protein product is CAISASGRVAEQFF.

The chain links TRBV7-2 to TRBJ1-1, with D perhaps matching TRBD1 (5 bases). Trimming took off 8 bases at V and 5 bases at J, with 21 bases between the two ends. CDR3 length: 15 residues. Germline V gene lookup returns CDR1 SGHTA and CDR2 FQGNSA. The CDR3 DNA reads as TGTGCCAGCTCCTTGTCCCTCATCCGGGGGACTGAAGCTTTCTTT. It specifies CASSLSLIRGTEAFF. Full variable domain (remainder filled in from reference TRBV7-2 and TRBJ1-1): GAGVSQSPSNKVTEKGKDVELRCDPISGHTALYWYRQSLGQGLEFLIYFQGNSAPDKSGLPSDRFSAERTGGSVSTLTIQRTQQEDSAVYLCASSLSLIRGTEAFFGQGTRLTVV.

This clone was counted once. The chain combines TRBV6-2 or TRBV6-3 with TRBJ2-5; 7 nucleotides match TRBD1. V was pared by 2 bases and J by 0 bases, with 9 bases of the junction left unmatched. The CDR3 spans 17 residues. Germline loops: CDR1 MNHEY, CDR2 SVGEGT. Written as DNA, the CDR3 is TGTGCCAGCAGTTACGACCGGGACAGAGCATACCAAGAGACCCAGTACTTC. It is translated as CASSYDRDRAYQETQYF.

The J gene is TRBJ2-1, the V gene TRBV7-2; the D gene is possibly TRBD2 (5 bases). V lost 2 bases to trimming and J lost 5 bases, with 16 bases between them. Germline CDR1 is SGHTA and CDR2 is FQGNSA. The CDR3 is 16 residues long. The CDR3 bases are TGTGCCAGCAGCTTACGGGGAGCGTCCAAGAACAATGAGCAGTTCTTC. The encoded protein is CASSLRGASKNNEQFF.

The V and J genes are TRBV5-1 and TRBJ1-1, with a weak D call TRBD1 (5 bases). The CDR3 extends over 14 amino acids. Germline V gene lookup returns CDR1 SGHRS and CDR2 YFSETQ. Trimming removed 7 bases at V and 1 base at J, with 14 bases between. The CDR3 protein is CASGSQGTNTEAFF. The CDR3 DNA sequence: TGCGCCAGCGGAAGTCAGGGTACGAACACTGAAGCTTTCTTT.

The chain links TRBV10-1 to TRBJ2-3, with D perhaps TRBD2 (6 bases). The ends were cut back, 4 bases at V and 3 bases at J, with 11 bases in the middle. The CDR3 extends over 14 amino acids. Germline CDR1 WNHNN, CDR2 SYGVQD (reference sequence). As DNA, the CDR3 is TGCGCCAGCAGTGTAGTCGGGAGAACAGATACGCAGTATTTT. Amino acids: CASSVVGRTDTQYF.